The clone carrying this T cell receptor (beta chain) occurred a few times. This sample was taken from a study of Graves' ophthalmopathy and Graves' hyperthyroidism. The authors amplified TCR beta CDR3 regions from RNA transcripts. A first-round RT-PCR used HTBI primers, followed by a second-round multiplex PCR. TCRdb reprocessed the multiplex PCR reads via MiXCR and lists one record per CDR3 protein. In the table there are about 620,000 distinct CDR3 sequences, 20% to 25% of which are singletons. J was trimmed by 6 bases and V by 2 bases; bases with no gene match: 12. CDR3 length equals 17 residues. Germline lookup yields CDR1 MNHEY and CDR2 SVGAGI.

The sequence derives from a woman between 18 and 29 years old with stable Graves' hyperthyroidism. Some clones in this sample may be carry-over from other donors' samples. The chain links TRBV6-5 to TRBJ2-5, with 10 bases fitting TRBD2. Sequencing was carried out using peripheral blood. CDR3 loop: CASSYGGSGGSGKTQYF. The CDR3 DNA reads TGTGCCAGCAGTTACGGTGGTAGCGGGGGGTCGGGAAAGACCCAGTACTTC.